The 26 T cell receptor beta chains reported below all come from one sample, sequenced in a study of Graves' ophthalmopathy and Graves' hyperthyroidism (dated by TCRdb to the late 2010s). Instrument on record: Illumina HiSeq 2000. For repertoire sequencing, the TCR beta CDR3 regions were amplified from RNA transcripts. The first round was an RT-PCR using HTBI primers with the Qiagen OneStep RT-PCR kit, and this first round was followed by a second-round multiplex PCR, then size selection and purification. In-frame beta chains were kept once TCRdb had trimmed the public reads at Q25 with fastp and called clones with MiXCR. Entries are consolidated by CDR3 protein sequence, retaining the most common genes and DNA. The sample table contains roughly 700,000 distinct CDR3 sequences; only one count was recorded for roughly two fifths of them. The top ten hold around 40% of the sample. Material for sequencing was peripheral blood. The source of these receptors is an adult man with Graves' ophthalmopathy.

This clonotype has just one count. The chain employs TRBV7-6 and TRBJ2-5; D may be TRBD1 (5 bases). The V end was cut by 3 bases, the J end by 5 bases, with 16 bases between. This CDR3 contains 15 residues. The germline CDR1 and CDR2 sequences are SGHVS and FNYEAQ. The CDR3 sequence: CASSLVRGAGETQYF. As DNA, the CDR3 is TGTGCCAGCAGCTTGGTTCGTGGGGCCGGGGAGACCCAGTACTTC.

The rearrangement links TRBV2 to TRBJ2-5; no definite D call. Trimming stripped 6 bases from V and 2 bases from J, with 16 bases between. The CDR3 runs 15 residues. Germline-derived CDR1 and CDR2 are SNHLY and FYNNEI. This CDR3 reads CASRPTGVKQETQYF. Here the CDR3 DNA reads TGTGCCAGCAGGCCGACTGGGGTTAAACAAGAGACCCAGTACTTC.

This clonotype was seen a handful of times. The gene calls are TRBV5-6 and TRBJ1-4, with 10 bases matching TRBD1. The junction had 5 bases not matched to a gene; V was cut back by 4 bases and J by 5 bases. The V gene's germline CDR1 is SGHDT and CDR2 YYEEEE. The CDR3 totals 15 residues. CDR3 region: CASSRMDRGNEKLFF. The CDR3 bases are TGTGCCAGCAGCCGGATGGACAGGGGGAATGAAAAACTGTTTTTT.

The table lists this clonotype with a few counts. The V gene is TRBV7-9, the J gene TRBJ1-4; D unresolved. V lost 1 base and J lost 3, with 9 bases in between. This CDR3 is 15 amino acids long. CDR1 is SEHNR, CDR2 FQNEAQ, per germline (reference sequence). In nucleotides, the CDR3 is TGTGCCAGCAGCTTAGGGGGATTCTCTAATGAAAAACTGTTTTTT. Amino acid sequence: CASSLGGFSNEKLFF.

This clonotype was detected ten times or more. V gene TRBV20-1 combines with J gene TRBJ1-3; the D gene is possibly TRBD1 (5 bases). The CDR3 consists of 13 residues. Trimming removed 2 bases at V and 3 bases at J, with 8 bases between. Germline assignment: CDR1 DFQATT and CDR2 SNEGSKA (reference sequence). CDR3 nucleotides: TGCAGTGCTAGACGGGGGAATGGAAACACCATATATTTT. Translation gives CSARRGNGNTIYF.

This clonotype was detected once. Since the CDR3 does not end with the conserved phenylalanine or tryptophan, this likely comes from a read error. J is TRBJ2-5 and V is TRBV15; TRBD2 matches at 9 bases. Germline V lookup: CDR1 LNHNV, CDR2 YYDKDF (reference sequence). This CDR3 has 16 residues. The V gene end was trimmed by 3 bases and the J gene end by 3 bases; junction bases not matched to a gene: 8. CDR3 nucleotides: TGTGCCACCAGCAGGCTTGGGACTAGCCGTAAAGAGACCCAGTACCTC. It encodes CATSRLGTSRKETQYL.

This clonotype was observed a few times. This chain connects TRBV5-8 to TRBJ1-1; TRBD1 aligns across 9 bases. The CDR3 runs 15 residues. The V and J ends lost 3 bases and 0 bases, in that order; junction bases with no gene match: 3. The germline V gene encodes CDR1 SGHTS and CDR2 YDEGEE. The chain's CDR3 is CASSWTGDMNTEAFF. Here the CDR3 DNA reads TGTGCCAGCAGCTGGACAGGGGATATGAACACTGAAGCTTTCTTT.

V gene TRBV29-1 combines with J gene TRBJ1-1, with 8 bases aligning to TRBD1. J gave up 7 bases and V 8 bases, and 12 bases lay outside the gene matches. This CDR3 has 13 residues. Germline-derived CDR1 and CDR2 are SQVTM and ANQGSEA. The CDR3 DNA sequence: TGCAGCACACCCGGGCAGGGGGCTAATGAAGCTTTCTTT. Amino acid sequence: CSTPGQGANEAFF.

The J gene is TRBJ1-2, the V gene TRBV25-1; no firm D call. The CDR3 has 10 residues. Germline V gives CDR1 MGHDK, CDR2 SYGVNS. Trimming shortened V by 1 base and J by 8 bases, and 2 bases separated the two germline ends. The CDR3: CASSEFGYTF. The CDR3 DNA reads as TGTGCCAGCAGTGAATTCGGCTACACCTTC.

The CDR3 region has the DNA TGTGCCAGCAGTCTTGGTAGGTGGACTGAAGCTTTCTTT. As protein: CASSLGRWTEAFF. V and J are TRBV12-3 or TRBV12-4 and TRBJ1-1, with no clear D. V lost 5 bases to trimming and J lost 5 bases, with 12 bases between them. CDR3 size: 13 residues.

About this clonotype: This may be a read error, as it is one base from a much larger clone. The V gene is TRBV19, the J gene TRBJ1-5; the match to TRBD1 covers 7 bases. The CDR3 loop spans 15 amino acids. Germline CDR1 is LNHDA and CDR2 is SQIVND (reference sequence). CDR3: CASSRTGSGNQPLHF. CDR3 coding DNA: TGTGCCAGTAGTCGGACAGGTTCGGGCAATCAGCCCCTGCATTTT.

This clonotype has a count of ten or more. The chain has TRBV7-9 and TRBJ2-2; 7 nucleotides match TRBD1. CDR1 is SEHNR and CDR2 is FQNEAQ in the germline V gene (reference sequence). This CDR3 spans 14 amino acids. J gave up 6 bases and V 5 bases, and 6 bases lay outside the gene matches. CDR3 protein: CASSHRDRPGELFF. Written as DNA, the CDR3 is TGTGCCAGCAGCCATAGGGACAGACCCGGGGAGCTGTTTTTT. Variable domain in full (rest from reference TRBV7-9 and TRBJ2-2): DTGVSQNPRHKITKRGQNVTFRCDPISEHNRLYWYRQTLGQGPEFLTYFQNEAQLEKSRLLSDRFSAERPKGSFSTLEIQRTEQGDSAMYLCASSHRDRPGELFFGEGSRLTVL.

This clonotype was seen many times. This chain links TRBV12-3 or TRBV12-4 with TRBJ1-5, with 8 bases fitting TRBD1. This CDR3 has 17 residues. V was clipped by 6 bases and J by 0 bases; unmatched bases: 10. CDR3 in amino acids: CASSRLTGAYSNQPQHF. CDR3 nucleotide sequence: TGTGCCAGCAGCCGACTGACAGGGGCGTATAGCAATCAGCCCCAGCATTTT.

V and J are TRBV20-1 and TRBJ1-4; tentative D call: TRBD1 (5 bases). CDR1 DFQATT and CDR2 SNEGSKA come from the germline V gene (reference sequence). V lost 7 bases, J lost 4 bases, and 16 bases lay in between. This CDR3 region has 14 residues. The DNA for the CDR3 is TGCAGTGTATCCCGGCCAGGGAGTAATGAAAAACTGTTTTTT. Translated, it gives CSVSRPGSNEKLFF.

V gene TRBV20-1 combines with J gene TRBJ1-1; TRBD1 aligns across 9 bases. CDR3 size: 14 residues. The junction had 7 bases not matched to a gene; V was cut back by 5 bases and J by 3 bases. CDR1 and CDR2 (germline): DFQATT, SNEGSKA (reference sequence). The CDR3: CSAWGGQGYTEAFF. In DNA form, the CDR3 reads TGCAGTGCTTGGGGGGGACAGGGTTACACTGAAGCTTTCTTT.

The rearrangement links TRBV10-2 to TRBJ1-1, with D unresolved. Germline-derived CDR1 and CDR2 are WSHSY and SAAADI. V was trimmed by 2 bases and J by 10 bases, leaving 11 bases between them. The CDR3 has 12 amino acids. The CDR3 spells CASSEGFGPAFF. CDR3 nucleotides: TGCGCCAGCAGTGAGGGCTTCGGACCAGCTTTCTTT.

As regards this clonotype: A much more abundant neighbour one base away suggests this may be a read error. V usage is TRBV9 and J usage is TRBJ1-5; no firm D call. The CDR3 runs to 14 residues. Per germline, CDR1 SGDLS and CDR2 YYNGEE. The germline V and J ends were trimmed by 0 bases and 3 bases, with 7 bases remaining between them. The CDR3 loop reads CASSVEGNNQPQHF. The CDR3 nucleotides are TGTGCCAGCAGCGTAGAAGGGAACAATCAGCCCCAGCATTTT.

V and J are TRBV20-1 and TRBJ1-6; maybe TRBD1 (5 bases). Germline V CDR1 and CDR2: DFQATT, SNEGSKA (reference sequence). The CDR3 length is 13 residues. Trimming left V 1 base short and J 9 bases short, with 10 bases between. CDR3 loop: CSARGQGSSPLHF. The DNA for the CDR3 is TGCAGTGCTAGAGGGCAGGGTAGTTCACCCCTCCACTTT.

This clonotype was observed a handful of times. The chain combines TRBV5-1 with TRBJ2-2; TRBD1 matches at 8 bases. Germline-derived CDR1 and CDR2 are SGHRS and YFSETQ. The V and J ends lost 0 bases and 3 bases, in that order; junction bases with no gene match: 4. The CDR3 has 16 amino acids. The CDR3 loop is CASSLASRGHTGELFF. The CDR3 DNA is TGCGCCAGCAGCTTGGCGAGCAGGGGGCACACCGGGGAGCTGTTTTTT. Using reference TRBV5-1 and TRBJ2-2 for the parts outside the CDR3, the full variable domain is KAGVTQTPRYLIKTRGQQVTLSCSPISGHRSVSWYQQTPGQGLQFLFEYFSETQRNKGNFPGRFSGRQFSNSRSEMNVSTLELGDSALYLCASSLASRGHTGELFFGEGSRLTVL.

This sequence joins TRBV19 and TRBJ1-1, with D unresolved. The CDR3 has 14 amino acids. The germline V gene encodes CDR1 LNHDA and CDR2 SQIVND (reference sequence). V lost 10 bases, J lost 2 bases, and 17 bases lay in between. Here the CDR3 DNA reads TGTGCCACCCGCCCCCCGGCAGATAACACTGAAGCTTTCTTT. Amino acids: CATRPPADNTEAFF.

The chain employs TRBV19 and TRBJ2-5, with no clear D. This CDR3 has 16 residues. With 9 bases removed from V and 2 bases from J, the gap between germline ends came to 22 bases. In germline, CDR1 is LNHDA, CDR2 SQIVND (reference sequence). Here the CDR3 reads CASSQTHKRLQETQYF. Here the CDR3 DNA reads TGTGCCAGCAGCCAAACACACAAACGCTTACAAGAGACCCAGTACTTC.

The chain joins TRBV10-3 to TRBJ2-3, with D unresolved. V was clipped by 10 bases and J by 3 bases, with 14 bases between them. Germline-derived CDR1 and CDR2 are ENHRY and SYGVKD. The CDR3 totals 13 residues. The CDR3 here is CASNPFGTDTQYF. The CDR3 DNA follows: TGTGCCAGCAATCCCTTCGGGACAGATACGCAGTATTTT.

This clonotype was counted many times. The genes are TRBV14 and TRBJ2-7, with 8 bases identical to TRBD1. There are 15 residues in the CDR3. Germline-derived CDR1 and CDR2 are SGHDN and FVKESK. V lost 1 base and J lost 7; bases outside the gene matches: 9. Here the CDR3 DNA reads TGTGCCAGCAGCCAAGCTCCGGGACAGGCGGGTGAGCAGTACTTC. Translation: CASSQAPGQAGEQYF.

The gene calls are TRBV15 and TRBJ1-5; 9 bases agree with TRBD1. V shed 2 bases, J shed 2 bases, and the junction held 4 bases outside the gene matches. Germline V CDR1 and CDR2: LNHNV, YYDKDF (reference sequence). The CDR3 is made up of 16 amino acids. For the CDR3, the DNA is TGTGCCACCAGCAGACCGAGACAGGGGGGCAATCAGCCCCAGCATTTT. Translated, it gives CATSRPRQGGNQPQHF.

The chain joins TRBV19 to TRBJ2-2; D gene uncertain. Trimming removed 2 bases from V and 4 bases from J, with 11 bases in between. Germline assignment: CDR1 LNHDA and CDR2 SQIVND (reference sequence). The CDR3 runs to 15 residues. CDR3 nucleotide sequence: TGTGCCAGTAGTATATGGGCAGATCCCACCGGGGAGCTGTTTTTT. This gives the protein CASSIWADPTGELFF.

This chain joins TRBV5-6 and TRBJ2-6, with TRBD1 identical over 7 bases. Germline V lookup: CDR1 SGHDT, CDR2 YYEEEE. The length of the CDR3 is 12 residues. The V and J ends lost 0 bases and 16 bases, in that order; junction bases with no gene match: 4. The CDR3 region has the DNA TGTGCCAGCAGCTTGGACAGGGGCCGGCTGACTTTC. Translation: CASSLDRGRLTF. Supplemented by reference TRBV5-6 and TRBJ2-6, the full variable domain reads DAGVTQSPTHLIKTRGQQVTLRCSPKSGHDTVSWYQQALGQGPQFIFQYYEEEERQRGNFPDRFSGHQFPNYSSELNVNALLLGDSALYLCASSLDRGRLTFGAGSRLTVL.